This passage covers 15 T cell receptor beta chains from one sample sequenced in a study of blood T cell repertoires in COVID-19. Some clones are missing from TCRdb's copy, which holds only in-frame ones; the method was immunoSEQ multiplex PCR. The data hold about 130,000 clones, with 80% to 85% observed a single time. The sample consisted of peripheral blood. These TCRs come from a young woman who had recovered from COVID-19.

The chain recombines TRBV11-1 with TRBJ1-1; no clear D gene. The CDR3 sequence is 15 residues long. Trimming shortened V by 1 base and J by 1 base, and 10 bases separated the two germline ends. Germline V gene lookup returns CDR1 SGHAT and CDR2 FQDESV (reference sequence). The CDR3 DNA reads as TGTGCCAGCAGCTTAGAGGGCGGGAGGAACACTGAAGCTTTCTTT. It is translated as CASSLEGGRNTEAFF.

The chain couples TRBV2 to TRBJ1-1; no firm D call. V lost 4 bases, J lost 0 bases, and 9 bases lay in between. The CDR3 contains 14 residues. Germline CDR1 and CDR2: SNHLY and FYNNEI. The CDR3 sequence: CASSVERMNTEAFF. In DNA, the CDR3 is TGTGCCAGCAGTGTTGAGAGAATGAACACTGAAGCTTTCTTT. The full variable domain, rest sourced from reference TRBV2 and TRBJ1-1, is EPEVTQTPSHQVTQMGQEVILRCVPISNHLYFYWYRQILGQKVEFLVSFYNNEISEKSEIFDDQFSVERPDGSNFTLKIRSTKLEDSAMYFCASSVERMNTEAFFGQGTRLTVV.

V is TRBV10-2 and J is TRBJ2-2; 7 bases agree with TRBD2. CDR1 and CDR2 (germline): WSHSY, SAAADI. The V segment lost 8 bases and the J segment 6 bases; nucleotides outside the gene matches: 6. The CDR3 totals 13 residues. CDR3 protein: CASDWTRSGELFF. The CDR3 coding sequence is TGCGCCAGCGATTGGACTAGGTCCGGGGAGCTGTTTTTT.

The gene calls are TRBV2 and TRBJ1-1; D ambiguous. V gave up 6 bases and J gave up 0 bases, with 11 bases separating them. The CDR3 is 14 residues long. Germline CDR1 SNHLY, CDR2 FYNNEI. CDR3 sequence (DNA): TGTGCCAGCAGGCGGAATCTAGTGAACACTGAAGCTTTCTTT. It is translated as CASRRNLVNTEAFF.

The chain has TRBV6-5 and TRBJ1-6; D remains ambiguous. CDR1 and CDR2 (germline): MNHEY, SVGAGI. The CDR3 spans 15 residues. Trimming removed 6 bases from V and 4 bases from J, with 13 bases in between. This CDR3 is CASRKQNDYNSPLHF. The CDR3 DNA follows: TGTGCCAGCAGGAAACAGAACGATTATAATTCACCCCTCCACTTT.

In its sample, this clone was seen once. The chain carries TRBV12-3 or TRBV12-4 and TRBJ2-1; tentatively, D is TRBD1 (6 bases). The CDR3 loop spans 13 amino acids. V shed 6 bases and J shed 3 bases, with 9 bases lying between them. CDR3 nucleotide sequence: TGTGCCAGCAGCCGGACAGTCTACAATGAGCAGTTCTTC. As protein: CASSRTVYNEQFF.

This chain joins TRBV19 and TRBJ2-7, with 7 bases fitting TRBD1. In germline, CDR1 is LNHDA, CDR2 SQIVND (reference sequence). CDR3 length: 13 amino acids. V shed 3 bases, J shed 1 base, and the junction held 0 bases outside the gene matches. Here the CDR3 DNA reads TGTGCCAGTAGTATGACAGGGTCCTACGAGCAGTACTTC. It is translated as CASSMTGSYEQYF.

This chain joins TRBV6-1 and TRBJ2-1, with no clear D. V was pared by 4 bases and J by 0 bases, with 13 bases between. CDR1 MNHNS and CDR2 SASEGT come from the germline V gene. The CDR3 loop spans 16 amino acids. Here the CDR3 DNA reads TGTGCCAGCAGTGGCCTCCTACCGAGCTCCTACAATGAGCAGTTCTTC. Residues: CASSGLLPSSYNEQFF.

The chain links TRBV19 to TRBJ1-1; the D is unclear. This CDR3 has 15 residues. Looked up from germline, CDR1 is LNHDA and CDR2 is SQIVND (reference sequence). Trimming took 1 base from V and 1 from J, leaving 10 bases between them. CDR3 in amino acids: CASSIAAAGNTEAFF. CDR3 in DNA: TGTGCCAGTAGTATAGCGGCAGCAGGGAACACTGAAGCTTTCTTT.

J is TRBJ2-1 and V is TRBV21-1; whether TRBD2, the table's D call, matches the DNA was not checked. TRBV21-1 is a known pseudogene. The CDR3 runs to 22 residues. The CDR3, as DNA: TGTGCCCCCAGCAAACTCTTTTCGGGGGGGGCCTCCTACTTGAGCTCCTACAATGAGCAGTTCTTC. Residues: CAPSKLFSGGASYLSSYNEQFF.

This sequence joins TRBV18 and TRBJ2-5; TRBD1 aligns across 9 bases. V lost 4 bases and J lost 3; bases outside the gene matches: 15. Germline CDR1 and CDR2: KGHSH and LQKENI. This CDR3 is 18 amino acids long. This CDR3 reads CASSRWTGEARTEETQYF. The CDR3 DNA follows: TGTGCCAGCTCACGGTGGACAGGGGAGGCTAGGACCGAAGAGACCCAGTACTTC.

This chain uses TRBV18 with TRBJ1-3; 12 nucleotides line up with TRBD1. This CDR3 spans 16 amino acids. Germline V gene sequence: CDR1 KGHSH, CDR2 LQKENI. V gave up 2 bases and J gave up 2 bases; unmatched junction bases: 1. The CDR3 loop reads CASSPGTGGTGNTIYF. The CDR3 DNA reads TGTGCCAGCTCACCAGGGACAGGGGGCACTGGAAACACCATATATTTT.

The V and J genes are TRBV4-2 and TRBJ2-1; 12 nucleotides line up with TRBD2. This CDR3 is built from 18 residues. In germline, CDR1 is LGHNA, CDR2 YNFKEQ. V shed 0 bases and J 4 bases; nucleotides not matched to a gene: 7. The CDR3 protein is CASSQDGTSGGRYNEQFF. CDR3 DNA sequence: TGTGCCAGCAGCCAAGATGGAACTAGCGGGGGGCGTTACAATGAGCAGTTCTTC.

The chain couples TRBV5-1 to TRBJ1-4; maybe TRBD1 (5 bases). V was shortened by 6 bases and J by 3 bases, with 12 bases between the two germline ends. The germline gives CDR1 SGHRS, CDR2 YFSETQ. The CDR3 consists of 14 residues. The CDR3 nucleotides read TGCGCCAGCACCGCCGGAGGGGCTAATGAAAAACTGTTTTTT. It is translated as CASTAGGANEKLFF.

CDR3 in amino acids: CASSLLATGTPIYEQYF. CDR3 nucleotide sequence: TGTGCCAGCAGCTTACTTGCTACCGGGACACCGATTTACGAGCAGTACTTC. The rearrangement links TRBV7-2 to TRBJ2-7, with D maybe TRBD1 (6 bases). This CDR3 has 17 amino acids. The V gene lost 2 bases and the J gene lost 4 bases, with 21 bases spanning the gap. Germline lookup yields CDR1 SGHTA and CDR2 FQGNSA.